This note documents a single T cell receptor beta chain sequence. What it recognizes is unknown. This entry comes from a study of cytomegalovirus exposure and HLA in healthy donors. Study information: Prior work identified more than 90 million unique TCR beta sequences in around 170 million T cells.

Findings and limits, study-wide: Three chains linked to CMV were shown in vitro to be specific for CMV antigens. Another analysis was done later, and it associated 16,951 TCR beta sequences with HLA alleles at 0.05 false discovery rate.

PCR was performed using 60 Vbeta and 13 Jbeta primers. Measured with immunoSEQ multiplex PCR; TCRdb has only the in-frame clones, and not every one. The table lists over 200,000 clones, more than 70% of them singletons. V lost 6 bases and J lost 8, with 18 bases in between. Germline V gene lookup returns CDR1 SGDLS and CDR2 YYNGEE. This CDR3 region has 14 residues. Specimen: PBMCs. The receptor was derived from a human donor in good health. The chain uses TRBV9 and TRBJ2-1; TRBD1 might be the D (6 bases). The CDR3 bases are TGTGCCAGCAACGAAGATAACAGGGACCATGAGCAGTTCTTC. This encodes CASNEDNRDHEQFF.